The clone carrying this T cell receptor (beta chain) was found a few times. The authors deemed Graves' hyperthyroidism stable absent ophthalmopathy progression within 18 months. Diagnostic assessment was based on clinical symptoms, serum thyroxine and TRAb, thyroid ultrasound and orbital computed tomography. The data belong to a study of T cells in Graves' hyperthyroidism and ophthalmopathy. Study as a whole: At the time of initial diagnosis and before any treatment, peripheral blood was collected.

Amplification of TCR beta CDR3 regions used RNA as the template. When the TCR CDR3 underwent first-round RT-PCR, the HTBI primer set was used. TCRdb re-called the multiplex PCR reads through MiXCR, storing one row per CDR3 protein. The table includes hundreds of thousands of distinct CDR3 sequences, 14% detected once. Per germline, CDR1 MNHEY and CDR2 SMNVEV (reference sequence). CDR3 size: 17 residues. V lost 5 bases and J lost 2; bases outside the gene matches: 8. The chain combines TRBV27 with TRBJ2-7; 14 bases line up with TRBD2. The sequence was collected from a woman younger than 30 with Graves' hyperthyroidism. Sequences were obtained from blood. The CDR3 reads CASSRIGTSGRTYEQYF. For the CDR3, the DNA is TGTGCCAGCAGTCGGATTGGGACTAGCGGGAGAACCTACGAGCAGTACTTC.